This TCR beta chain was found in a study of OX40 agonist ivuxolimab in advanced cancers. Study information: An agonistic anti-OX40 (CD134) antibody, ivuxolimab, was used to treat the patients.

This table comes from immunoSEQ multiplex PCR, and its TCRdb copy is limited to in-frame clones, with some not included. The sample carries around 76,000 clones, approximately 91% recorded once. Deletions cut 5 bases from V and 0 bases from J, with 19 bases between. CDR1 and CDR2 from the germline V gene are SEHNR and FQNEAQ (reference sequence). The CDR3 covers 17 residues. This sample comprised CD4+ or CD8+ T cells sorted from blood, obtained in a trial of the OX40 agonist ivuxolimab. This receptor was obtained from an adult with an advanced solid tumor such as melanoma, head and neck, liver or kidney cancer. The rearrangement joins TRBV7-9 to TRBJ1-2, with D possibly matching TRBD1 (5 bases). This CDR3 reads CASSPSNLAGPNYGYTF. The CDR3 DNA sequence: TGTGCCAGCAGCCCTTCGAATTTAGCGGGGCCTAACTATGGCTACACCTTC.